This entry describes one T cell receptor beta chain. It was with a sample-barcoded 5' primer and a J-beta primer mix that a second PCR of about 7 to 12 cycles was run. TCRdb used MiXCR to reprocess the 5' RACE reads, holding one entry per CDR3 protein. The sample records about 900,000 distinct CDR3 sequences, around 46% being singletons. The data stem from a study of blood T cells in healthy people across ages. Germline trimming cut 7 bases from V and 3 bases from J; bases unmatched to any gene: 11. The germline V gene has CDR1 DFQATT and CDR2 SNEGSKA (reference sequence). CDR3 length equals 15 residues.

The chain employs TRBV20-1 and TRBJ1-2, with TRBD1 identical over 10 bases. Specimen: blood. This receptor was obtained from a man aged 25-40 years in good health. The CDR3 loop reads CSVLGQGTKDYGYTF. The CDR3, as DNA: TGCAGTGTCCTGGGACAGGGGACTAAAGACTATGGCTACACCTTC.